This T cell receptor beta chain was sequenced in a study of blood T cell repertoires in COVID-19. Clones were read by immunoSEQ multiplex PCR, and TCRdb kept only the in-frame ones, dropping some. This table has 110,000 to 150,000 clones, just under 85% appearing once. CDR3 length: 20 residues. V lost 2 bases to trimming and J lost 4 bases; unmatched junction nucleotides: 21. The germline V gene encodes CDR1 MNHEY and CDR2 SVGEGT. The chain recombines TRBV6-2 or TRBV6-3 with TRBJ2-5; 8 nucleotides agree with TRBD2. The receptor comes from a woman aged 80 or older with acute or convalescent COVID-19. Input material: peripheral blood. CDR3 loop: CASSYPFGFGGGPGRETQYF. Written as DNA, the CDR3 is TGTGCCAGCAGTTACCCTTTTGGATTCGGCGGGGGGCCAGGTAGAGAGACCCAGTACTTC.